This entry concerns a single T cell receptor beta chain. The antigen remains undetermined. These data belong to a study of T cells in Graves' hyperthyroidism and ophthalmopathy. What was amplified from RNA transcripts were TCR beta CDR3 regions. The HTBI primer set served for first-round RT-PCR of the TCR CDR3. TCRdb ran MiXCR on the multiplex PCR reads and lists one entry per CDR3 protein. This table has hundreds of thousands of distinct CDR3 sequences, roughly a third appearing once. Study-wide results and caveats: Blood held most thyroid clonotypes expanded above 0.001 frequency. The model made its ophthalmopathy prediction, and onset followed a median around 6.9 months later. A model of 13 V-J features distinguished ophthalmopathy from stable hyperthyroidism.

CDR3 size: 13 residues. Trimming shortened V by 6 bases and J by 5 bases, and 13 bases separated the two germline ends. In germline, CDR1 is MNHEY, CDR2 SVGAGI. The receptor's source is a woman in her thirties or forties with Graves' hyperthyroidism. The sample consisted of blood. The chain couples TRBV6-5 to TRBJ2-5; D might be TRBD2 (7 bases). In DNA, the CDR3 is TGTGCCAGCAGGGGGGGGCCCTACGAGACCCAGTACTTC. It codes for CASRGGPYETQYF.